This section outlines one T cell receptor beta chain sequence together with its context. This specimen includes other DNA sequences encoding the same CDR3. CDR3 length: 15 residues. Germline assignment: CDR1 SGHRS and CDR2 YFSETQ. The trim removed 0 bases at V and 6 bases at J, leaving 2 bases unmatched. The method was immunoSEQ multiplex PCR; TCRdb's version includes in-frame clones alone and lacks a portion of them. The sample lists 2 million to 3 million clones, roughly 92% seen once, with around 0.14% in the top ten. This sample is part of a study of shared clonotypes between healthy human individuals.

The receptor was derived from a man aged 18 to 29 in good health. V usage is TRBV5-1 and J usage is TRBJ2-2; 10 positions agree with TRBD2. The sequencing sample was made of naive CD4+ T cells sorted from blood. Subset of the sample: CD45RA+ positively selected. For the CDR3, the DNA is TGCGCCAGCAGCTTGGTCCTAGCGGGGGCCGGGGAGCTGTTTTTT. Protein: CASSLVLAGAGELFF.